Below are 15 T cell receptor beta chains sequenced from a single sample in a study of molecular identifiers for immune sequencing clone quantification. TCRdb ran MiXCR on the PCR reads and lists one entry per CDR3 protein. The table lists hundreds of thousands of distinct CDR3 sequences, about 25% of them singletons. The sequenced sample was naive CD8+ T cells from blood, with Jurkat cell RNA spiked in. Documented subset: FACS-sorted CD8+CD4-CCR7+CD45RA+ naive T cells. These receptors all stem from a human donor in good health. Some libraries in this study had Jurkat cell RNA spiked in.

The chain links TRBV9 to TRBJ2-7; D is undetermined. The CDR3 runs 15 residues. CDR1 is SGDLS and CDR2 is YYNGEE in the germline V gene. Trimming removed 2 bases from V and 2 bases from J, with 14 bases in between. Here the CDR3 DNA reads TGTGCCAGCAGCGTGGTGGAACGCACAGCCTACGAGCAGTACTTC. Translation: CASSVVERTAYEQYF.

In regard to this clonotype: A much larger clone lies one base from this, so it may be a read error. The rearrangement uses TRBV23-1 and TRBJ2-7; D is perhaps TRBD1 (5 bases). TRBV23-1 is an open reading frame whose function is uncertain. There are 14 residues in the CDR3. The DNA of the CDR3 is TGCGCCAGCAGTCACCCCAGGGATCGGAACGAGCAGCACTTC. This sequence encodes CASSHPRDRNEQHF.

This chain connects TRBV27 to TRBJ1-3; D not certain. V was shortened by 7 bases and J by 7 bases, with 20 bases between the two germline ends. Germline V CDR1 and CDR2: MNHEY, SMNVEV (reference sequence). The CDR3 consists of 15 residues. The CDR3 nucleotides are TGTGCCAGCACCCCCTCCTTCGGCCTTGGGAACACCATATATTTT. Translated: CASTPSFGLGNTIYF.

This clonotype was seen a handful of times. The rearrangement links TRBV15 to TRBJ2-5; TRBD2 matches at 7 bases. After removal of 0 bases from V and 2 bases from J, the junction contained 15 bases not matched to a gene. Germline V CDR1 and CDR2: LNHNV, YYDKDF (reference sequence). This CDR3 has 19 residues. CDR3 nucleotide sequence: TGTGCCACCAGCAGAGATGGGGTTAGTGGGCGGGAGATTCAAGAGACCCAGTACTTC. This encodes CATSRDGVSGREIQETQYF.

The sample holds a few counts of this clonotype. This rearrangement joins TRBV5-5 to TRBJ1-2; no reliable D call. Trimming took 2 bases from V and 0 from J, leaving 20 bases between them. This CDR3 has 18 amino acids. Germline loops: CDR1 SGHKS, CDR2 YYEKEE (reference sequence). The CDR3: CASSFPGSGGDTNYGYTF. The DNA of the CDR3 is TGTGCCAGCAGCTTTCCCGGGTCTGGAGGAGACACTAACTATGGCTACACCTTC.

Here the CDR3 reads CASSDMGLAGKAYEQYF. CDR3 coding DNA: TGTGCCAGCAGCGACATGGGACTAGCGGGAAAAGCCTACGAGCAGTACTTC. The V and J genes are TRBV28 and TRBJ2-7; the match to TRBD2 covers 13 bases. The germline gives CDR1 MDHEN, CDR2 SYDVKM. V shed 6 bases, J shed 2 bases, and the junction held 10 bases outside the gene matches. The CDR3 is 17 amino acids.

A remark on this clonotype: Given a much more abundant clone one base away, this may be a read error. The rearrangement joins TRBV27 to TRBJ2-1; either TRBD1 or TRBD2 may fit D (5 bases each). CDR3 length equals 15 residues. Trimming cost V 5 bases and J 0 bases, with 11 bases left between them. Germline V gene sequence: CDR1 MNHEY, CDR2 SMNVEV (reference sequence). CDR3 protein: CASSGHGSSYNEQFF. The CDR3 DNA reads TGTGCCAGCAGTGGACATGGGAGCTCCTACAATGAGCAGTTCTTC.

This clonotype came up many times. Written as DNA, the CDR3 is TGTGCCAGCAGCTTAGAGTCCGACAGGGACGAAGCTTTCTTT. This sequence encodes CASSLESDRDEAFF. The gene calls are TRBV7-9 and TRBJ1-1; 7 bases line up with TRBD1. CDR3 size: 14 residues. Unmatched junction bases numbered 7, after V lost 1 base and J lost 8 bases. Germline lookup yields CDR1 SEHNR and CDR2 FQNEAQ (reference sequence).

This clonotype was detected a few times. The V and J genes are TRBV6-2 or TRBV6-3 and TRBJ2-5; tentatively, D is TRBD1 or TRBD2 (5 bases each). Looked up from germline, CDR1 is MNHEY and CDR2 is SVGEGT. This CDR3 is 15 amino acids long. The V and J ends lost 6 bases and 1 base respectively, with 15 bases between them. Here the CDR3 DNA reads TGTGCCAGCAGCCAGTGGGCAGGGACCCAAGAGACCCAGTACTTC. This codes for CASSQWAGTQETQYF.

This clonotype has a count of ten or more. The rearrangement links TRBV20-1 to TRBJ2-4; a weak D match, TRBD1 (5 bases). V was shortened by 0 bases and J by 15 bases, with 15 bases between the two germline ends. There are 12 residues in the CDR3. Germline V gene sequence: CDR1 DFQATT, CDR2 SNEGSKA (reference sequence). The CDR3 DNA follows: TGCAGTGCTAGAGATCCCCCGGACACCCCGTACTTC. The encoded protein is CSARDPPDTPYF.

This clonotype was detected a few times. The chain joins TRBV7-2 to TRBJ2-7, with 11 bases that match TRBD2. The length of the CDR3 is 15 residues. The V segment lost 4 bases and the J segment 2 bases; nucleotides outside the gene matches: 4. Germline V lookup: CDR1 SGHTA, CDR2 FQGNSA. In nucleotides, the CDR3 is TGTGCCAGCAGCTGGGGACTAGCGGCGACCTACGAGCAGTACTTC. This sequence encodes CASSWGLAATYEQYF.

In this sample, this clonotype turned up many times. The V and J genes are TRBV6-2 or TRBV6-3 and TRBJ1-1; D remains unclear. V dropped 4 bases and J dropped 0 bases, with 6 bases sitting between them. Germline assignment: CDR1 MNHEY and CDR2 SVGEGT. This CDR3 comprises 13 residues. CDR3 nucleotide sequence: TGTGCCAGCAGTTCCAAGATGAACACTGAAGCTTTCTTT. This sequence encodes CASSSKMNTEAFF.

Concerning this clonotype itself: A much larger clone differs by one base, so this may be a read error. The chain is built from TRBV30 and TRBJ2-3, with TRBD2 matching over 7 bases. CDR1 and CDR2 from the germline V gene are GTSNPN and SVGIG (reference sequence). The CDR3 loop spans 15 amino acids. CDR3 nucleotides: TGTGCCAGGAGTGTAGGGAGGGCCGGAACAGATACGCAGTATTTT. Its protein product is CARSVGRAGTDTQYF.

The J gene is TRBJ2-2, the V gene TRBV9, with D tentatively TRBD1 (6 bases). Germline V gene sequence: CDR1 SGDLS, CDR2 YYNGEE. V was shortened by 4 bases and J by 6 bases, with 10 bases between the two germline ends. The CDR3 extends over 13 amino acids. The chain's CDR3 is CASSPAGAGELFF. The CDR3 DNA reads TGTGCCAGCAGCCCTGCAGGGGCCGGGGAGCTGTTTTTT.

The rearrangement links TRBV10-3 to TRBJ1-1; D unclear. Germline-derived CDR1 and CDR2 are ENHRY and SYGVKD. The CDR3 sequence is 15 residues long. V dropped 0 bases and J dropped 1 base, with 9 bases sitting between them. Here the CDR3 DNA reads TGTGCCATCAGTGAGTCGATACAAAAGAACACTGAAGCTTTCTTT. Encoded protein: CAISESIQKNTEAFF.